These 19 T cell receptor beta chains originate from one sample sequenced in a study of blood T cell repertoires in COVID-19. Profiled with immunoSEQ multiplex PCR; TCRdb holds only in-frame clones, not every one. This sample has 110,000 or so clones, with around nine tenths found just once. Sample: peripheral blood. These receptors originate from a woman aged 50 to 60 with acute or convalescent COVID-19.

The chain uses TRBV9 and TRBJ2-7; TRBD2 is a possible D gene (6 bases). The CDR3 runs 14 residues. V lost 3 bases, J lost 2 bases, and 12 bases lay in between. Germline V lookup: CDR1 SGDLS, CDR2 YYNGEE. Here the CDR3 reads CASSAGRGPYEQYF. In DNA, the CDR3 is TGTGCCAGCAGCGCCGGGCGGGGTCCCTACGAGCAGTACTTC.

V and J are TRBV11-2 and TRBJ1-1; a possible D gene is TRBD1 (6 bases). CDR3 size: 14 residues. The germline gives CDR1 SGHAT, CDR2 FQNNGV. V was shortened by 3 bases and J by 11 bases, with 19 bases between the two germline ends. DNA of the CDR3: TGTGCCAGCAGCTTCCCGGGGGGCTCCAGAGCGGCTTTCTTT. This codes for CASSFPGGSRAAFF.

The rearrangement joins TRBV4-1 to TRBJ1-5; no clear D gene. The CDR3 runs 14 residues. Germline V gives CDR1 MGHRA, CDR2 YSYEKL. V was trimmed by 0 bases and J by 6 bases, leaving 9 bases between them. The DNA of the CDR3 is TGCGCCAGCAGCCAAGATCGGACTATTCAGCCCCAGCATTTT. This encodes CASSQDRTIQPQHF.

The rearrangement uses TRBV5-6 and TRBJ1-1; possible D gene TRBD1, 6 bases. The V end was cut by 3 bases, the J end by 2 bases, with 8 bases between. CDR1 is SGHDT and CDR2 is YYEEEE in the germline V gene. The CDR3 runs to 13 residues. CDR3 nucleotide sequence: TGTGCCAGCAGCTGGGGGCACAACACTGAAGCTTTCTTT. It translates to CASSWGHNTEAFF. The whole variable domain, filled in from reference TRBV5-6 and TRBJ1-1, reads DAGVTQSPTHLIKTRGQQVTLRCSPKSGHDTVSWYQQALGQGPQFIFQYYEEEERQRGNFPDRFSGHQFPNYSSELNVNALLLGDSALYLCASSWGHNTEAFFGQGTRLTVV.

The rearrangement joins TRBV30 to TRBJ2-1; D may be TRBD2 (5 bases). Germline loops: CDR1 GTSNPN, CDR2 SVGIG (reference sequence). V was trimmed by 3 bases and J by 8 bases, leaving 11 bases between them. The CDR3 is 12 amino acids. The CDR3 DNA reads as TGTGCCTGGAGCTCCAGCGGTTATGAGCAGTTCTTC. Protein product: CAWSSSGYEQFF.

J is TRBJ1-4 and V is TRBV12-5; 8 bases align to TRBD1. This CDR3 spans 14 amino acids. Germline assignment: CDR1 LGHNT and CDR2 FRNRAP. Losses at the gene ends were 5 bases for V and 8 bases for J; bases not matched to a gene: 7. The CDR3 DNA reads as TGTGCTAGTGGTCGCGACAGGGGTTTAGAAAAACTGTTTTTT. Protein product: CASGRDRGLEKLFF.

This chain joins TRBV5-1 and TRBJ2-5; tentative D call: TRBD1 (5 bases). The CDR3 is 14 residues long. Germline values: CDR1 SGHRS, CDR2 YFSETQ. V was clipped by 0 bases and J by 4 bases, with 10 bases between them. CDR3 in amino acids: CASSLGGQRETQYF. DNA for the CDR3: TGCGCCAGCAGCTTGGGTGGACAACGAGAGACCCAGTACTTC.

This chain connects TRBV7-3 to TRBJ1-1, with 10 bases that match TRBD1. J lost 11 bases, V lost 5 bases, and 8 bases had no gene match. There are 13 residues in the CDR3. Germline V gene data show CDR1 as SGHTA and CDR2 as FQGTGA. CDR3: CASSPDRGLGAFF. As DNA, the CDR3 is TGTGCCAGCAGCCCCGACAGGGGGCTGGGGGCTTTCTTT.

V and J are TRBV10-3 and TRBJ2-5, with D perhaps TRBD2 (6 bases). This CDR3 has 12 residues. Germline V gene sequence: CDR1 ENHRY, CDR2 SYGVKD. The germline V and J ends were trimmed by 8 bases and 2 bases, with 9 bases remaining between them. CDR3 loop: CAIGREQETQYF. CDR3 bases: TGTGCCATCGGACGGGAGCAAGAGACCCAGTACTTC.

V usage is TRBV4-1 and J usage is TRBJ1-5, with D tentatively TRBD1 (6 bases). V lost 1 base, J lost 6 bases, and 10 bases lay in between. Germline V gene data show CDR1 as MGHRA and CDR2 as YSYEKL. The CDR3 consists of 14 residues. The CDR3 sequence: CASSQATGPQPQHF. The CDR3 nucleotides are TGCGCCAGCAGCCAAGCAACAGGGCCTCAGCCCCAGCATTTT.

The rearrangement uses TRBV3-1 (or the pseudogene TRBV3-2) and TRBJ2-7, with 9 bases that match TRBD1. CDR3 length equals 16 residues. V trimming: 4 bases; J trimming: 5 bases; junction bases outside the gene matches: 12. Germline values: CDR1 LGHDT, CDR2 YNNKEL (reference sequence). Here the CDR3 reads CASSRPPGTGSDEQYF. The CDR3, as DNA: TGTGCCAGCAGCCGGCCCCCCGGGACAGGGTCCGACGAGCAGTACTTC.

The chain links TRBV27 to TRBJ2-7, with 7 bases identical to TRBD1. The germline CDR1 and CDR2 sequences are MNHEY and SMNVEV (reference sequence). The CDR3 is 15 amino acids. Trimming cost V 5 bases and J 3 bases; bases outside gene matches: 10. The chain's CDR3 is CASSISETGLYEQYF. The CDR3, as DNA: TGTGCCAGCAGTATCTCCGAGACAGGGCTCTACGAGCAGTACTTC.

This clone was observed a few times. The V gene is TRBV7-9, the J gene TRBJ2-7, with a tentative D call TRBD1 (5 bases). Trimming pared 5 bases from V and 0 bases from J, leaving 11 bases between. The germline CDR1 and CDR2 sequences are SEHNR and FQNEAQ (reference sequence). The CDR3 totals 14 residues. CDR3 bases: TGTGCCAGCAGCCCCGGACAAGTCTCCTACGAGCAGTACTTC. Its translation: CASSPGQVSYEQYF.

V gene TRBV25-1 combines with J gene TRBJ2-1, with TRBD1 as a possible D gene (6 bases). The V end was cut by 6 bases, the J end by 6 bases, with 18 bases between. Germline V CDR1 and CDR2: MGHDK, SYGVNS. This CDR3 has 15 residues. CDR3 nucleotides: TGTGCCAGCAGCAGAACAGGGTTAACCCCCAATGAGCAGTTCTTC. Protein: CASSRTGLTPNEQFF.

This sequence joins TRBV5-1 and TRBJ2-2; 7 bases align to TRBD1. Looked up from germline, CDR1 is SGHRS and CDR2 is YFSETQ. The CDR3 is 15 amino acids. The V and J ends lost 3 bases and 2 bases, in that order; junction bases with no gene match: 4. This CDR3 is CASSSGTANTGELFF. As DNA, the CDR3 is TGCGCCAGCAGCTCCGGGACAGCCAACACCGGGGAGCTGTTTTTT.

The chain joins TRBV4-3 to TRBJ1-1; D may be TRBD1 (6 bases). This CDR3 has 13 residues. Germline V gives CDR1 LGHNA, CDR2 YSLEER. V was pared by 8 bases and J by 1 base, with 11 bases between. CDR3 sequence: CASRGGSNTEAFF. In DNA, the CDR3 is TGCGCCAGCCGAGGGGGATCGAACACTGAAGCTTTCTTT.

The chain has TRBV30 and TRBJ1-2; 9 bases fit TRBD1. The CDR3 spans 16 residues. V lost 1 base, J lost 8 bases, and 14 bases stayed unmatched. The V gene's germline CDR1 is GTSNPN and CDR2 SVGIG (reference sequence). In nucleotides, the CDR3 is TGTGCCTGGAGTGAGGGGATTGGACAGGGGCGTGAGGGCTACACCTTC. The encoded protein is CAWSEGIGQGREGYTF.

V is TRBV4-1 and J is TRBJ1-5; 8 positions agree with TRBD1. Germline-derived CDR1 and CDR2 are MGHRA and YSYEKL. J was trimmed by 7 bases and V by 1 base; bases with no gene match: 6. This CDR3 comprises 15 residues. CDR3 DNA sequence: TGCGCCAGCAGCCAAGTGGCAGGGGGCGGACAGCCCCAGCATTTT. This sequence encodes CASSQVAGGGQPQHF.

The rearrangement uses TRBV3-1 (or the pseudogene TRBV3-2) and TRBJ2-5; tentatively, D is TRBD2 (6 bases). The V gene's germline CDR1 is LGHDT and CDR2 YNNKEL (reference sequence). The CDR3 consists of 14 residues. V lost 7 bases to trimming and J lost 4 bases, with 16 bases between them. The CDR3 coding sequence is TGTGCCAGCACCGTGGGGGGTGCGGGAGAGACCCAGTACTTC. It specifies CASTVGGAGETQYF.